The 27 T cell receptor beta chains listed next were all sequenced from one sample in a study of blood T cell repertoires in COVID-19. Clones were read by immunoSEQ multiplex PCR, and TCRdb kept only the in-frame ones, dropping some. The sample comprises over 200,000 clones, roughly 84% of which are singletons, and under 2% rests with the top ten. The sample was peripheral blood. The receptors derive from a man between 40 and 49 years old with active or convalescent COVID-19.

V usage is TRBV7-2 and J usage is TRBJ2-7; TRBD1 matches at 9 bases. The germline CDR1 and CDR2 sequences are SGHTA and FQGNSA. The ends lost 1 base at V and 2 bases at J; junction bases unmatched: 3. The CDR3 totals 15 residues. The CDR3 loop is CASSLVGTGTYEQYF. As DNA, the CDR3 is TGTGCCAGCAGCTTAGTTGGGACAGGGACCTACGAGCAGTACTTC.

This clone was picked up a small number of times. CDR3 nucleotide sequence: TGTGCCAGCAGTGAAGCGCGGGCGGGGGTTGAGTTCTTC. Its translation is CASSEARAGVEFF. This sequence joins TRBV2 and TRBJ2-1, with TRBD2 identical over 7 bases. The V gene's germline CDR1 is SNHLY and CDR2 FYNNEI. The CDR3 consists of 13 residues. The ends lost 0 bases at V and 14 bases at J; junction bases unmatched: 7.

V usage is TRBV20-1 and J usage is TRBJ2-2; the D gene is possibly TRBD1 (5 bases). Germline V gives CDR1 DFQATT, CDR2 SNEGSKA (reference sequence). The CDR3 length is 11 residues. The CDR3 DNA reads TGCGGGGCCTCTACCACCGGGGAGCTGTTTTTT. Residues: CGASTTGELFF.

The rearrangement joins TRBV6-2 or TRBV6-3 to TRBJ1-1; TRBD1 might be the D (6 bases). This CDR3 region has 15 residues. CDR1 and CDR2 from the germline V gene are MNHEY and SVGEGT. Trimming took 6 bases from V and 0 from J, leaving 14 bases between them. The chain's CDR3 is CASSNRQVMNTEAFF. The CDR3 bases are TGTGCCAGCAGCAACCGACAGGTCATGAACACTGAAGCTTTCTTT.

This clone has just a few counts. The CDR3 nucleotides are TGTGCCAGCAGTCCCAACGGGGGGGCGTCCTATGGCTACACCTTC. It yields the protein CASSPNGGASYGYTF. The chain combines TRBV6-5 with TRBJ1-2, with D perhaps TRBD1 (6 bases). The CDR3 has 15 residues. V was clipped by 5 bases and J by 4 bases, with 17 bases between them. Germline V gene sequence: CDR1 MNHEY, CDR2 SVGAGI.

CDR3 sequence reads: CASSTFSGTGAHGYTF. The CDR3 region has the DNA TGTGCCAGCAGCACCTTTTCCGGGACAGGGGCTCATGGCTACACCTTC. The V gene is TRBV7-9, the J gene TRBJ1-2; TRBD1 aligns across 10 bases. The CDR3 is 16 amino acids. V trimming: 5 bases; J trimming: 6 bases; junction bases outside the gene matches: 12. CDR1 is SEHNR and CDR2 is FQNEAQ in the germline V gene (reference sequence). The full variable domain, completed using reference TRBV7-9 and TRBJ1-2, is DTGVSQNPRHKITKRGQNVTFRCDPISEHNRLYWYRQTLGQGPEFLTYFQNEAQLEKSRLLSDRFSAERPKGSFSTLEIQRTEQGDSAMYLCASSTFSGTGAHGYTFGSGTRLTVV.

In this sample, this clone turned up once. This sequence joins TRBV30 and TRBJ1-5; 7 bases are shared with TRBD1. In germline, CDR1 is GTSNPN, CDR2 SVGIG (reference sequence). Trimming took 1 base from V and 4 from J; bases not matched to a gene: 7. CDR3 length equals 15 residues. The CDR3 protein is CAWSGRQGGNQPQHF. The CDR3 region has the DNA TGTGCCTGGAGTGGAAGACAGGGTGGGAATCAGCCCCAGCATTTT. Variable domain in full (rest from reference TRBV30 and TRBJ1-5): SQTIHQWPATLVQPVGSPLSLECTVEGTSNPNLYWYRQAAGRGLQLLFYSVGIGQISSEVPQNLSASRPQDRQFILSSKKLLLSDSGFYLCAWSGRQGGNQPQHFGDGTRLSIL.

This chain connects TRBV27 to TRBJ1-2; D may be TRBD1 (6 bases). CDR1 MNHEY and CDR2 SMNVEV come from the germline V gene (reference sequence). The CDR3 loop spans 14 amino acids. With 0 bases removed from V and 5 bases from J, the gap between germline ends came to 10 bases. DNA of the CDR3: TGTGCCAGCAGTTTATCCGGGACAAAGTATGGCTACACCTTC. Translated: CASSLSGTKYGYTF.

A few counts support this clone. The chain has TRBV5-4 and TRBJ2-3; 14 nucleotides agree with TRBD2. Germline loops: CDR1 SGHNT, CDR2 YYREEE (reference sequence). The ends lost 4 bases at V and 2 bases at J; junction bases unmatched: 6. The CDR3 consists of 17 residues. CDR3 sequence (DNA): TGTGCCAGCAGCGTCCGACTAGCGGGGGGGCTCACAGATACGCAGTATTTT. Translated, it gives CASSVRLAGGLTDTQYF.

The chain joins TRBV7-9 to TRBJ2-3; 9 bases agree with TRBD2. The germline gives CDR1 SEHNR, CDR2 FQNEAQ (reference sequence). V was clipped by 4 bases and J by 0 bases; unmatched bases: 5. There are 16 residues in the CDR3. The CDR3 sequence: CASSSPSGESTDTQYF. The CDR3, as DNA: TGTGCCAGCAGCTCCCCTAGCGGGGAAAGCACAGATACGCAGTATTTT.

The CDR3 DNA follows: TGCGCCAGCAGCCCATCCGGGACAGGGGGAGACGGCTACACCTTC. It is translated as CASSPSGTGGDGYTF. The chain has TRBV5-1 and TRBJ1-2; 11 bases map to TRBD1. CDR3 length: 15 amino acids. The V segment lost 4 bases and the J segment 8 bases; nucleotides outside the gene matches: 10. The germline CDR1 and CDR2 sequences are SGHRS and YFSETQ.

This clone turned up a few times. The chain employs TRBV7-3 and TRBJ1-1; D unresolved. Germline loops: CDR1 SGHTA, CDR2 FQGTGA. V was pared by 3 bases and J by 0 bases, with 5 bases between. The CDR3 has 13 residues. CDR3 bases: TGTGCCAGCAGCTTTTCGGTGAACACTGAAGCTTTCTTT. Translated, it gives CASSFSVNTEAFF.

V gene TRBV5-1 combines with J gene TRBJ1-1; D gene unclear. Germline values: CDR1 SGHRS, CDR2 YFSETQ. The CDR3 spans 14 residues. V lost 1 base and J 2 bases, leaving 9 bases between the germline ends. This CDR3 reads CASSLPLGNTEAFF. In DNA form, the CDR3 reads TGCGCCAGCAGCTTGCCCCTCGGTAACACTGAAGCTTTCTTT.

The J gene is TRBJ1-1, the V gene TRBV5-4; perhaps TRBD1 as D (5 bases). The germline CDR1 and CDR2 sequences are SGHNT and YYREEE (reference sequence). This CDR3 region has 14 residues. Trimming cost V 0 bases and J 3 bases, with 9 bases left between them. DNA for the CDR3: TGTGCCAGCAGCTTGGTGTCGGGGGACACTGAAGCTTTCTTT. Amino acids: CASSLVSGDTEAFF.

The chain combines TRBV5-1 with TRBJ1-2, with 8 bases that match TRBD1. Germline assignment: CDR1 SGHRS and CDR2 YFSETQ. The CDR3 has 15 residues. Trimming at V came to 2 bases and at J to 8 bases, leaving 11 bases not matched to a gene. The CDR3 DNA follows: TGCGCCAGCAGCTTACAACCGACAGGGGAAGGCGGCTACACCTTC. It codes for CASSLQPTGEGGYTF.

In this sample, this clone turned up once. The V and J genes are TRBV4-1 and TRBJ2-3; 7 bases map to TRBD2. V gave up 2 bases and J gave up 0 bases; unmatched junction bases: 2. The length of the CDR3 is 15 residues. CDR1 MGHRA and CDR2 YSYEKL come from the germline V gene. The CDR3 loop reads CASSQYGGSTDTQYF. CDR3 DNA sequence: TGCGCCAGCAGCCAATACGGGGGGAGCACAGATACGCAGTATTTT.

This chain connects TRBV30 to TRBJ1-1; D is possibly TRBD1 (6 bases). The V and J ends lost 4 bases and 5 bases respectively, with 14 bases between them. Germline-derived CDR1 and CDR2 are GTSNPN and SVGIG (reference sequence). The CDR3 extends over 13 amino acids. The CDR3 sequence: CAWNRGAQTEAFF. The CDR3 DNA reads TGTGCCTGGAACCGGGGGGCGCAAACTGAAGCTTTCTTT.

The chain combines TRBV6-1 with TRBJ1-1, with TRBD1 as a possible D gene (5 bases). V gave up 3 bases and J gave up 0 bases, with 8 bases separating them. The CDR3 extends over 14 amino acids. The germline V gene encodes CDR1 MNHNS and CDR2 SASEGT. This CDR3 reads CASSETVMNTEAFF. CDR3 coding DNA: TGTGCCAGCAGTGAGACAGTAATGAACACTGAAGCTTTCTTT.

CDR3 nucleotides: TGTGCCAGCAGCTACCGCAGGCTGAACACTGAAGCTTTCTTT. It specifies CASSYRRLNTEAFF. The J gene is TRBJ1-1, the V gene TRBV28; D not certain. The CDR3 extends over 14 amino acids. The V and J ends lost 6 bases and 0 bases respectively, with 11 bases between them. Germline loops: CDR1 MDHEN, CDR2 SYDVKM.

Only a few counts were recorded for this clone. The gene calls are TRBV7-3 and TRBJ2-5; no clear D. V was trimmed by 6 bases and J by 3 bases, leaving 11 bases between them. Germline V lookup: CDR1 SGHTA, CDR2 FQGTGA. The CDR3 covers 13 residues. In DNA form, the CDR3 reads TGTGCCAGCAGTCCCGCGAACGAAGAGACCCAGTACTTC. This codes for CASSPANEETQYF.

V and J are TRBV6-5 and TRBJ1-5; 10 bases map to TRBD1. V was pared by 8 bases and J by 2 bases, with 6 bases of the junction left unmatched. This CDR3 comprises 15 residues. The germline V gene has CDR1 MNHEY and CDR2 SVGAGI. The CDR3 DNA is TGTGCCAGCCGGGACAGGGGTAAGGGCAATCAGCCCCAGCATTTT. This translates into CASRDRGKGNQPQHF.

V gene TRBV27 combines with J gene TRBJ1-1; D is possibly TRBD1 (6 bases). Germline V gives CDR1 MNHEY, CDR2 SMNVEV (reference sequence). The CDR3 totals 14 residues. Trimming took 7 bases from V and 5 from J, leaving 17 bases between them. The CDR3 spells CASTPRGAQTEAFF. The CDR3 coding sequence is TGTGCCAGCACCCCCCGGGGGGCGCAGACTGAAGCTTTCTTT.

V gene TRBV18 combines with J gene TRBJ1-1; no clear D gene. The length of the CDR3 is 15 residues. The V gene's germline CDR1 is KGHSH and CDR2 LQKENI. Deletions cut 1 base from V and 1 base from J, with 10 bases between. The CDR3 DNA reads as TGTGCCAGCTCACCACTCGGAGGTACGAACACTGAAGCTTTCTTT. It is translated as CASSPLGGTNTEAFF.

The rearrangement uses TRBV19 and TRBJ1-1; TRBD1 is a possible D gene (6 bases). The germline V gene encodes CDR1 LNHDA and CDR2 SQIVND (reference sequence). The CDR3 length is 16 residues. The ends were cut back, 5 bases at V and 4 bases at J, with 20 bases in the middle. The CDR3 reads CASSLRDMGLGTEAFF. The CDR3 coding sequence is TGTGCCAGTAGTCTGAGGGACATGGGCCTAGGCACTGAAGCTTTCTTT.

This clone has a single count. The chain uses TRBV5-1 and TRBJ2-1; 8 bases are a match to TRBD1. The CDR3 loop spans 16 amino acids. With 4 bases clipped from V and 4 bases from J, the junction kept 10 bases outside the gene matches. The germline V gene has CDR1 SGHRS and CDR2 YFSETQ. The CDR3 is CASSTRTGQIYNEQFF. The CDR3 DNA is TGCGCCAGCAGCACGAGGACAGGGCAGATATACAATGAGCAGTTCTTC.

The CDR3: CAISANSGRDEQFF. The DNA for the CDR3 is TGTGCCATCAGTGCGAATAGCGGTCGGGATGAGCAGTTCTTC. The gene calls are TRBV10-3 and TRBJ2-1, with TRBD2 as a possible D gene (6 bases). The CDR3 consists of 14 residues. The V end was cut by 4 bases, the J end by 8 bases, with 15 bases between. Looked up from germline, CDR1 is ENHRY and CDR2 is SYGVKD.

The V and J genes are TRBV25-1 and TRBJ1-1; D is unresolved. Trimming removed 3 bases from V and 1 base from J, with 6 bases in between. Germline V gene data show CDR1 as MGHDK and CDR2 as SYGVNS. The CDR3 is 13 amino acids. The CDR3 loop reads CASSDSSNTEAFF. The CDR3 region has the DNA TGTGCCAGCAGTGACAGTTCGAACACTGAAGCTTTCTTT. Looking up the rest from reference TRBV25-1 and TRBJ1-1 gives the full variable domain: EADIYQTPRYLVIGTGKKITLECSQTMGHDKMYWYQQDPGMELHLIHYSYGVNSTEKGDLSSESTVSRIRTEHFPLTLESARPSHTSQYLCASSDSSNTEAFFGQGTRLTVV.